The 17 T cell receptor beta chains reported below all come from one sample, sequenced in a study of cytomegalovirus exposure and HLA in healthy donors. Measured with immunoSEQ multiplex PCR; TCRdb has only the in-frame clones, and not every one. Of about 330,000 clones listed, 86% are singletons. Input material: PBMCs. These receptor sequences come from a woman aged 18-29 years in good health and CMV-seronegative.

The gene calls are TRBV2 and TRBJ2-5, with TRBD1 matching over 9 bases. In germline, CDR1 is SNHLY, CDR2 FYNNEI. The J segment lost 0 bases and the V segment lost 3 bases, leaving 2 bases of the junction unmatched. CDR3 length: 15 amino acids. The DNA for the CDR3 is TGTGCCAGCAGTGAGGACAGGGGCAACCAAGAGACCCAGTACTTC. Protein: CASSEDRGNQETQYF.

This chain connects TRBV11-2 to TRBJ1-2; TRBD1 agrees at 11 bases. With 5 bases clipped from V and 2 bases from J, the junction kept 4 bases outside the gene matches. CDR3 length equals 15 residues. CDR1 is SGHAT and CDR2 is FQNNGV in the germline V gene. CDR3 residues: CASSLGQGANYGYTF. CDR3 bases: TGTGCCAGCAGCCTAGGACAGGGGGCGAACTATGGCTACACCTTC.

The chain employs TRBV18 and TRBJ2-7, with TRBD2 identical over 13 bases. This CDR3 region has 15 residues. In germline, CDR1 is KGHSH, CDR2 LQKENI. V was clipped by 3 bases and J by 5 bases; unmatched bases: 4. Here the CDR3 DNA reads TGTGCCAGCTCACCCGGACTAGCGGGAGCCCACGAGCAGTACTTC. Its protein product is CASSPGLAGAHEQYF.

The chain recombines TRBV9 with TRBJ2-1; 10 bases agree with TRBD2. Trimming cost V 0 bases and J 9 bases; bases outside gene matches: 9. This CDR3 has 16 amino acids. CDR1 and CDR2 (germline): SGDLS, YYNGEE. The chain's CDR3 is CASSVVGSGRKGEQFF. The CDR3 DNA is TGTGCCAGCAGCGTAGTAGGTAGCGGGAGGAAAGGTGAGCAGTTCTTC.

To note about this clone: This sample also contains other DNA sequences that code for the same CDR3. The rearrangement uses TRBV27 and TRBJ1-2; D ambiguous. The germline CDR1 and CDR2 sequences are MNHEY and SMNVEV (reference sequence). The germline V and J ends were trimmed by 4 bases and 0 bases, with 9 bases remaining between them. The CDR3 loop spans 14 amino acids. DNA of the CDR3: TGTGCCAGCAGTTATCGGGGAGCTAACTATGGCTACACCTTC. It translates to CASSYRGANYGYTF.

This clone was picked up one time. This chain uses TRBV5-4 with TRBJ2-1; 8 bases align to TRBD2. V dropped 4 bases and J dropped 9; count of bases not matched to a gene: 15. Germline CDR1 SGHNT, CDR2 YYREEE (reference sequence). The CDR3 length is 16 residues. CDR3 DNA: TGTGCCAGCAGCCTGGGCGGGACTCGGAGCGGGAGTGAGCAGTTCTTC. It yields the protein CASSLGGTRSGSEQFF.

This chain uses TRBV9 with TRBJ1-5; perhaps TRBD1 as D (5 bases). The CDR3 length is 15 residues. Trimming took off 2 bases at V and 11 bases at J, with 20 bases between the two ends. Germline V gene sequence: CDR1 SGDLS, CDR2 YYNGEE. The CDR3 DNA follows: TGTGCCAGCAGCGTGGGAGGGGCGCATCCTGGAGCCCAGCATTTT. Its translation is CASSVGGAHPGAQHF. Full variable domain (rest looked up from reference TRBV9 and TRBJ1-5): DSGVTQTPKHLITATGQRVTLRCSPRSGDLSVYWYQQSLDQGLQFLIQYYNGEERAKGNILERFSAQQFPDLHSELNLSSLELGDSALYFCASSVGGAHPGAQHFGDGTRLSIL.

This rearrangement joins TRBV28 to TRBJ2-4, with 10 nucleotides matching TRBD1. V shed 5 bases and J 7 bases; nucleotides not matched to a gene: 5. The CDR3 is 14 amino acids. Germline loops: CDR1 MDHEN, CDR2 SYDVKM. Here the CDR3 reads CASSQGTGVNIQYF. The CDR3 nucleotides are TGTGCCAGCAGTCAAGGGACAGGGGTGAACATTCAGTACTTC. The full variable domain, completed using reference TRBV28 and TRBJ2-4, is DVKVTQSSRYLVKRTGEKVFLECVQDMDHENMFWYRQDPGLGLRLIYFSYDVKMKEKGDIPEGYSVSREKKERFSLILESASTNQTSMYLCASSQGTGVNIQYFGAGTRLSVL.

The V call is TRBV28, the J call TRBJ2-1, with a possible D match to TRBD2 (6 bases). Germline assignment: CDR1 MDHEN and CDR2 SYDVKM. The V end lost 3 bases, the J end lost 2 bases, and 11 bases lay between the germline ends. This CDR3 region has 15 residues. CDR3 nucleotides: TGTGCCAGCAGTTTTGTAGCGGTAACCTACAATGAGCAGTTCTTC. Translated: CASSFVAVTYNEQFF.

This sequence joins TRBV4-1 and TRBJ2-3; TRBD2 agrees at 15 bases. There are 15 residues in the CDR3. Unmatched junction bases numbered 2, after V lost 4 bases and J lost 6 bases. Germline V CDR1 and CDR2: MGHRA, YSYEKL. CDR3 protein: CASSPGTSGRDTQYF. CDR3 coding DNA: TGCGCCAGCAGCCCGGGGACTAGCGGGAGGGATACGCAGTATTTT.

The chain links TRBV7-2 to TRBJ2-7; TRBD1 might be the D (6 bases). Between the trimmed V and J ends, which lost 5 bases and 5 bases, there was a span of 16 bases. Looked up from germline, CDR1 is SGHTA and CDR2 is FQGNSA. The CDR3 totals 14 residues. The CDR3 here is CASSAPSGVDEQYF. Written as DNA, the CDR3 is TGTGCCAGCAGCGCCCCATCAGGGGTGGACGAGCAGTACTTC.

The CDR3 DNA reads as TGTGCCAGTAGGAAGACAACAGGGGGCCTGGGGTACGAGCAGTACTTC. The encoded protein is CASRKTTGGLGYEQYF. This rearrangement joins TRBV19 to TRBJ2-7, with 9 bases that match TRBD1. Trimming at V came to 6 bases and at J to 4 bases, leaving 13 bases not matched to a gene. The CDR3 loop spans 16 amino acids. Germline V lookup: CDR1 LNHDA, CDR2 SQIVND (reference sequence).

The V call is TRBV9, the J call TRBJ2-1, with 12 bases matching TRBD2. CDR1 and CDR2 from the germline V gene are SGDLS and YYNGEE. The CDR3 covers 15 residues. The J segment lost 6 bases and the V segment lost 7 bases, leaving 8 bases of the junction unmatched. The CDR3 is CASGGLAGFSNEQFF. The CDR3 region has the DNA TGTGCCAGCGGGGGACTAGCGGGTTTCTCCAATGAGCAGTTCTTC.

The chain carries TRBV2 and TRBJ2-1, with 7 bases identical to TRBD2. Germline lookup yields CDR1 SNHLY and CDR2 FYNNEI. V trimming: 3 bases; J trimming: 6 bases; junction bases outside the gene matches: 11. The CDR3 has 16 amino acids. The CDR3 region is CASSELGGRVSNEQFF. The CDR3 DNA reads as TGTGCCAGCAGTGAGTTAGGCGGGAGAGTCAGCAATGAGCAGTTCTTC.

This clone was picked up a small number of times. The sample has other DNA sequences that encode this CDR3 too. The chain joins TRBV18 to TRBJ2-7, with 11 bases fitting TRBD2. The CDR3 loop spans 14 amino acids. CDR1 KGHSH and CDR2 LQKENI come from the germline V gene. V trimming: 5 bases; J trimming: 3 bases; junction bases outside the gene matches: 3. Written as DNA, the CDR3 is TGTGCCAGCTCATCCGGGACTAGCGGCTACGAGCAGTACTTC. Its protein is CASSSGTSGYEQYF.

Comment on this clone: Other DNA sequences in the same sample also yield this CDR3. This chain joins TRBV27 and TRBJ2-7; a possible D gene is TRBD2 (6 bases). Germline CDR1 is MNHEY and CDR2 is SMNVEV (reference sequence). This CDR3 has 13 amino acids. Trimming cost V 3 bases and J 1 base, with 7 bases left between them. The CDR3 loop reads CASSFRGSYEQYF. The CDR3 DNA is TGTGCCAGCAGTTTCCGGGGGTCCTACGAGCAGTACTTC.

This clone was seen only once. The chain's CDR3 is CASSLVQAEYNEQFF. The CDR3 DNA reads TGTGCCAGCAGCTTAGTGCAGGCTGAGTACAATGAGCAGTTCTTC. This rearrangement joins TRBV11-2 to TRBJ2-1; D not resolved. Between the trimmed V and J ends, which lost 1 base and 4 bases, there was a span of 11 bases. Germline CDR1 and CDR2: SGHAT and FQNNGV. The CDR3 is made up of 15 amino acids.